These 21 T cell receptor beta chains came from one sample sequenced in a study of naive and memory T cell subsets. Ligated cDNA underwent four rounds of PCR with nested alpha and beta constant region primers and SP2. A single record per CDR3 protein comes from TCRdb applying MiXCR to the UMI-ligation and nested PCR reads. The sample carries roughly 2,200 distinct CDR3 sequences, roughly 4.1% recorded once. The treatment is: skin biopsy from saline-injected control site (resident skin T cells). Input was about 1 to 1,100 ng of DNase-treated total RNA without cell sorting. The starting material was skin, obtained from a saline injection site in the skin. Receptors originate from an adult in good health.

In this sample, this clonotype is medium-sized. The V gene is TRBV6-1, the J gene TRBJ2-2; D gene unclear. Germline CDR1 and CDR2: MNHNS and SASEGT. Trimming took 6 bases from V and 6 from J, leaving 11 bases between them. The CDR3 spans 13 residues. The CDR3 bases are TGTGCCAGCAGAGAATTTGTCTCCGGGGAGCTGTTTTTT. Translation gives CASREFVSGELFF.

This clonotype appeared many times. V usage is TRBV5-1 and J usage is TRBJ2-1; 9 bases fit TRBD2. This CDR3 comprises 21 residues. J gave up 4 bases and V 4 bases, and 24 bases lay outside the gene matches. Germline V gene sequence: CDR1 SGHRS, CDR2 YFSETQ. In nucleotides, the CDR3 is TGCGCCAGCAGCCCGGGACCCAGGGCGGCTAGCGGGAAGATTTGGTACAATGAGCAGTTCTTC. Its translation: CASSPGPRAASGKIWYNEQFF.

This clonotype is categorized as large (0.1 to 1%). The chain recombines TRBV9 with TRBJ2-2; D not resolved. CDR3 length: 14 residues. Looked up from germline, CDR1 is SGDLS and CDR2 is YYNGEE. Trimming cost V 0 bases and J 3 bases, with 6 bases left between them. The CDR3 DNA reads as TGTGCCAGCAGCGTAGAGCTACACACCGGGGAGCTGTTTTTT. Translation: CASSVELHTGELFF.

This clonotype is medium-sized (0.01 to 0.1%) by share. The chain links TRBV20-1 to TRBJ2-1; 8 nucleotides match TRBD1. Germline-derived CDR1 and CDR2 are DFQATT and SNEGSKA (reference sequence). This CDR3 is 15 amino acids long. V lost 1 base and J lost 3; bases outside the gene matches: 5. As DNA, the CDR3 is TGCAGTGCTAGAGGCGGGACAGGCCTCTACAATGAGCAGTTCTTC. Translation gives CSARGGTGLYNEQFF.

With respect to this clonotype: A much larger clone differs by one base, so this may be a read error. The chain employs TRBV6-5 and TRBJ1-1; D call uncertain. V dropped 6 bases and J dropped 11 bases, with 19 bases sitting between them. Germline V CDR1 and CDR2: MNHEY, SVGAGI. The CDR3 is 13 amino acids. DNA of the CDR3: TGTGCCAGCAGGGGAGGATGGGCGGGCGGGGCTTTCTTT. Translated, it gives CASRGGWAGGAFF.

This clonotype was counted only a few times. A much more abundant neighbour one base away suggests this may be a read error. The genes are TRBV3-1 and TRBJ1-2; D gene uncertain. CDR1 is LGHDT, CDR2 YNNKEL, per germline (reference sequence). CDR3 length: 15 amino acids. The DNA of the CDR3 is TGTGCCAGCAGCTTGACCGAGAGTTCGATCTATGGCGACACCTTC. It specifies CASSLTESSIYGDTF.

In its sample, this clonotype ranks as medium-sized (0.01 to 0.1%). The chain employs TRBV7-9 and TRBJ1-5; no reliable D call. V was shortened by 3 bases and J by 5 bases, with 8 bases between the two germline ends. Germline V gives CDR1 SEHNR, CDR2 FQNEAQ (reference sequence). The CDR3 runs to 13 residues. The CDR3 here is CASSLDGYQPQHF. The CDR3 nucleotides read TGTGCCAGCAGCTTGGACGGATATCAGCCCCAGCATTTT.

The rearrangement joins TRBV19 to TRBJ2-7; 8 bases are shared with TRBD1. The ends lost 1 base at V and 3 bases at J; junction bases unmatched: 2. Germline V gene sequence: CDR1 LNHDA, CDR2 SQIVND (reference sequence). The length of the CDR3 is 14 residues. The CDR3, as DNA: TGTGCCAGTAGTATAGGGACAGGGAACTACGAGCAGTACTTC. Its protein is CASSIGTGNYEQYF.

This clonotype was picked up a small number of times. The chain employs TRBV30 and TRBJ1-2; D is possibly TRBD1 (6 bases). With 5 bases removed from V and 2 bases from J, the gap between germline ends came to 12 bases. The CDR3 has 13 residues. CDR1 is GTSNPN and CDR2 is SVGIG in the germline V gene (reference sequence). CDR3 loop: CAWGGRLNYGYTF. In nucleotides, the CDR3 is TGTGCCTGGGGGGGCCGTCTGAACTATGGCTACACCTTC.

This clonotype was counted at least ten times. J is TRBJ1-2 and V is TRBV18; TRBD1 aligns across 8 bases. The CDR3 has 17 amino acids. V trimming: 3 bases; J trimming: 4 bases; junction bases outside the gene matches: 13. CDR1 KGHSH and CDR2 LQKENI come from the germline V gene. CDR3 bases: TGTGCCAGCTCACCGAACCCGGGACAGGTGGTGGGCTATGGCTACACCTTC. Protein product: CASSPNPGQVVGYGYTF.

This clonotype is judged medium-sized. V is TRBV20-1 and J is TRBJ2-6; D uncertain. V was pared by 4 bases and J by 4 bases, with 8 bases between. Germline assignment: CDR1 DFQATT and CDR2 SNEGSKA (reference sequence). The CDR3 is 13 residues long. The CDR3 DNA follows: TGCAGTGCTAATCCGGCCGGGGCCAACGTCCTGACTTTC. This gives the protein CSANPAGANVLTF.

By share of the sample, this clonotype is medium-sized (0.01 to 0.1%). This chain connects TRBV10-3 to TRBJ2-3; D remains unclear. Germline V gene sequence: CDR1 ENHRY, CDR2 SYGVKD. The CDR3 sequence is 15 residues long. The V and J ends lost 5 bases and 0 bases respectively, with 12 bases between them. CDR3 bases: TGTGCCATCAGTCCCAGGACGGCTAGCACAGATACGCAGTATTTT. Its protein is CAISPRTASTDTQYF.

This clonotype was recorded at least ten times. The chain carries TRBV6-6 and TRBJ1-1; D call uncertain. Trimming left V 6 bases short and J 10 bases short, with 18 bases between. This CDR3 has 13 residues. Germline V lookup: CDR1 MNHNY, CDR2 SVGAGI (reference sequence). CDR3 sequence (DNA): TGTGCCAGCAGCCGCACCTTGGTATTCGCAGCTTTCTTT. Amino acid sequence: CASSRTLVFAAFF.

This clonotype was seen many times. The chain joins TRBV7-9 to TRBJ1-1; TRBD1 matches 9 bases. Germline values: CDR1 SEHNR, CDR2 FQNEAQ (reference sequence). J lost 8 bases, V lost 5 bases, and 9 bases had no gene match. CDR3 length: 14 residues. For the CDR3, the DNA is TGTGCCAGCAGCGCACAGGGGGCGCTGGGGGAAGCTTTCTTT. Its protein product is CASSAQGALGEAFF.

This clonotype was counted ten times or more. V and J are TRBV30 and TRBJ1-2, with D possibly being TRBD1 (5 bases). Germline V lookup: CDR1 GTSNPN, CDR2 SVGIG (reference sequence). V shed 2 bases and J shed 8 bases, with 15 bases lying between them. The CDR3 consists of 13 residues. CDR3: CAWSRDRPRGYTF. The DNA of the CDR3 is TGTGCCTGGAGTAGGGACCGTCCGCGGGGCTACACCTTC.

By share, this clonotype ranks as medium-sized. The chain is built from TRBV2 and TRBJ2-1, with 10 bases aligning to TRBD2. From germline, CDR1 is SNHLY and CDR2 FYNNEI. Trimming took 2 bases from V and 1 from J; bases not matched to a gene: 11. The CDR3 spans 19 residues. The CDR3 DNA follows: TGTGCCAGCAGTGAACCGATGAGCGGGGGGGCCGAGTCCTACAATGAGCAGTTCTTC. Protein: CASSEPMSGGAESYNEQFF.

This clonotype was observed at least ten times. The chain recombines TRBV5-4 with TRBJ2-2, with 9 positions matching TRBD1. The germline V gene has CDR1 SGHNT and CDR2 YYREEE (reference sequence). The V segment lost 4 bases and the J segment 4 bases; nucleotides outside the gene matches: 2. The CDR3 has 14 amino acids. The CDR3 loop is CASSLGQGTGELFF. Written as DNA, the CDR3 is TGTGCCAGCAGCCTGGGACAGGGCACCGGGGAGCTGTTTTTT.

Relative to its sample, this clonotype is medium-sized. J is TRBJ1-1 and V is TRBV20-1; tentatively, D is TRBD1 (6 bases). The CDR3 spans 14 residues. V lost 6 bases and J 1 base, leaving 15 bases between the germline ends. Germline loops: CDR1 DFQATT, CDR2 SNEGSKA (reference sequence). CDR3 nucleotides: TGCAGTGCCCCGGAGGGACACCAGAACACTGAAGCTTTCTTT. It encodes CSAPEGHQNTEAFF.

This clonotype was recorded at least ten times. V and J are TRBV6-1 and TRBJ1-3; D not certain. V was trimmed by 4 bases and J by 8 bases, leaving 15 bases between them. The germline V gene encodes CDR1 MNHNS and CDR2 SASEGT. CDR3 length: 14 residues. CDR3: CASSGGQRRDTIYF. The CDR3 DNA reads TGTGCCAGCAGTGGAGGTCAGCGGCGAGACACCATATATTTT.

This clonotype is labeled medium-sized (0.01 to 0.1%). The gene calls are TRBV6-2 or TRBV6-3 and TRBJ1-1, with D possibly TRBD1 on 6 matching bases. Trimming left V 7 bases short and J 6 bases short, with 12 bases between. CDR3 size: 12 residues. CDR1 MNHEY and CDR2 SVGEGT come from the germline V gene. The CDR3 protein is CASIQRGSEAFF. DNA for the CDR3: TGTGCCAGCATACAAAGGGGGTCTGAAGCTTTCTTT.

This clonotype is deemed medium-sized. CDR3 loop: CASSELYEQYF. For the CDR3, the DNA is TGTGCCAGCAGTGAACTCTACGAGCAGTACTTC. This chain uses TRBV2 with TRBJ2-7; no reliable D call. Per the germline V gene, CDR1 is SNHLY and CDR2 is FYNNEI. The CDR3 runs to 11 residues. Trimming shortened V by 2 bases and J by 3 bases, and 2 bases separated the two germline ends.